These 24 T cell receptor beta chains were sequenced from one sample in a study of T cells after yellow fever vaccination. One entry per CDR3 protein results from TCRdb running MiXCR on the 5' RACE reads. The repertoire holds nearly 300,000 distinct CDR3 sequences, with 7.5% to 9.5% as singletons. Sequencing used CD4+ T cells sorted from PBMCs, obtained 5 days after the yellow fever booster vaccination. The receptors originated from a man between 18 and 35 years old who received the YFV17D yellow fever vaccine.

The chain couples TRBV6-5 to TRBJ2-5; D may correspond to TRBD1 or TRBD2 (5 bases each). This CDR3 spans 15 amino acids. Per germline, CDR1 MNHEY and CDR2 SVGAGI. Trimming cost V 6 bases and J 5 bases, with 19 bases left between them. In nucleotides, the CDR3 is TGTGCCAGCAGCCCGGGGACCTCACGCTGGGAGACCCAGTACTTC. Translated: CASSPGTSRWETQYF.

The chain combines TRBV9 with TRBJ2-3, with D perhaps matching TRBD2 (6 bases). Trimming stripped 3 bases from V and 4 bases from J, with 12 bases between. This CDR3 region has 14 residues. CDR1 and CDR2 (germline): SGDLS, YYNGEE. CDR3 amino acids: CASSATSSADTQYF. DNA for the CDR3: TGTGCCAGCAGCGCCACTAGCTCCGCAGATACGCAGTATTTT.

This clonotype has a handful of counts. The chain couples TRBV5-8 to TRBJ2-2; TRBD2 might be the D (5 bases). The CDR3 covers 16 residues. V was clipped by 3 bases and J by 0 bases, with 12 bases between them. The germline CDR1 and CDR2 sequences are SGHTS and YDEGEE. CDR3 coding DNA: TGTGCCAGCAGCTGGAGGCAAGGAACGAACACCGGGGAGCTGTTTTTT. Translated, it gives CASSWRQGTNTGELFF.

The chain joins TRBV4-3 to TRBJ2-1; possibly TRBD2 for D (6 bases). V gave up 4 bases and J gave up 6 bases, with 13 bases separating them. This CDR3 is 14 amino acids long. The germline V gene encodes CDR1 LGHNA and CDR2 YSLEER. CDR3 amino acids: CASSRSIGGNEQFF. CDR3 nucleotides: TGCGCCAGCAGCCGATCGATCGGGGGCAATGAGCAGTTCTTC.

This clonotype came up a few times. V usage is TRBV5-5 and J usage is TRBJ2-5; 7 bases align to TRBD1. The J segment lost 2 bases and the V segment lost 0 bases, leaving 4 bases of the junction unmatched. CDR1 is SGHKS and CDR2 is YYEKEE in the germline V gene (reference sequence). This CDR3 contains 15 residues. The CDR3 protein is CASSLGTGSQETQYF. For the CDR3, the DNA is TGTGCCAGCAGCTTGGGGACAGGATCTCAAGAGACCCAGTACTTC. Using reference TRBV5-5 and TRBJ2-5 for the parts outside the CDR3, the full variable domain is DAGVTQSPTHLIKTRGQQVTLRCSPISGHKSVSWYQQVLGQGPQFIFQYYEKEERGRGNFPDRFSARQFPNYSSELNVNALLLGDSALYLCASSLGTGSQETQYFGPGTRLLVL.

This clonotype has just a few counts. The chain combines TRBV10-3 with TRBJ2-1, with 13 positions matching TRBD2. This CDR3 is 13 amino acids long. CDR1 and CDR2 (germline): ENHRY, SYGVKD. The V gene end was trimmed by 6 bases and the J gene end by 15 bases; junction bases not matched to a gene: 8. The CDR3, as DNA: TGTGCCATCAGCGGGACTAGCGGGGAGTGGGGGTTCTTC. Translated: CAISGTSGEWGFF.

This clonotype has more than one count but fewer than ten. The chain couples TRBV28 to TRBJ2-7; D is perhaps TRBD1 or TRBD2 (5 bases each). The CDR3 is made up of 13 amino acids. Germline CDR1 MDHEN, CDR2 SYDVKM. Trimming left V 10 bases short and J 0 bases short, with 13 bases between. This chain's CDR3 is CATLGTISYEQYF. Written as DNA, the CDR3 is TGTGCCACCCTTGGGACGATCTCCTACGAGCAGTACTTC. The full variable domain, with the rest looked up from reference TRBV28 and TRBJ2-7, is DVKVTQSSRYLVKRTGEKVFLECVQDMDHENMFWYRQDPGLGLRLIYFSYDVKMKEKGDIPEGYSVSREKKERFSLILESASTNQTSMYLCATLGTISYEQYFGPGTRLTVT.

The rearrangement links TRBV4-2 to TRBJ2-7; 9 nucleotides line up with TRBD1. Germline values: CDR1 LGHNA, CDR2 YNFKEQ. With 4 bases clipped from V and 5 bases from J, the junction kept 12 bases outside the gene matches. The CDR3 loop spans 16 amino acids. The CDR3 sequence is CASSLHPGQGGNEQYF. CDR3 sequence (DNA): TGTGCCAGCAGCCTACACCCGGGACAGGGTGGCAACGAGCAGTACTTC.

This clonotype was counted between two and nine times. The DNA of the CDR3 is TGTGCCAGCTCATCACAACCAGAGGGCGTTAAGGGCTACACCTTC. Encoded protein: CASSSQPEGVKGYTF. This chain uses TRBV18 with TRBJ1-2; D uncertain. V gave up 5 bases and J gave up 8 bases, with 21 bases separating them. This CDR3 comprises 15 residues. Germline lookup yields CDR1 KGHSH and CDR2 LQKENI.

This clonotype was seen more than once but under ten times. The chain is built from TRBV7-9 and TRBJ2-3; tentatively, D is TRBD2 (6 bases). Trimming pared 2 bases from V and 0 bases from J, leaving 12 bases between. The germline V gene has CDR1 SEHNR and CDR2 FQNEAQ (reference sequence). The CDR3 consists of 16 residues. For the CDR3, the DNA is TGTGCCAGCAGCTTATATGGGGGGACTAGCACAGATACGCAGTATTTT. Translating it yields CASSLYGGTSTDTQYF.

The rearrangement uses TRBV6-5 and TRBJ1-4; weak D call: TRBD1 (6 bases). Germline V CDR1 and CDR2: MNHEY, SVGAGI. The V end was cut by 8 bases, the J end by 7 bases, with 14 bases between. The CDR3 is 13 residues long. The CDR3 region has the DNA TGTGCCAGCTCCCGGACAGTCGGTGAAAAACTGTTTTTT. It yields the protein CASSRTVGEKLFF.

This chain links TRBV7-2 with TRBJ1-1; D gene uncertain. Germline V lookup: CDR1 SGHTA, CDR2 FQGNSA. V was shortened by 5 bases and J by 0 bases, with 13 bases between the two germline ends. The CDR3 is 15 amino acids. The CDR3 loop is CASSLRRSMNTEAFF. The CDR3 DNA reads as TGTGCCAGCAGCCTGCGACGAAGCATGAACACTGAAGCTTTCTTT.

V and J are TRBV6-2 or TRBV6-3 and TRBJ1-5, with 10 bases fitting TRBD1. The CDR3 spans 13 residues. The germline gives CDR1 MNHEY, CDR2 SVGEGT. V shed 6 bases, J shed 8 bases, and the junction held 4 bases outside the gene matches. CDR3: CASRDRGLEPQHF. The CDR3 nucleotides are TGTGCCAGCAGAGACAGGGGGCTCGAGCCCCAGCATTTT.

The gene calls are TRBV23-1 and TRBJ1-4, with no clear D. TRBV23-1 belongs to the ORF category, with a function that is uncertain. The CDR3 is made up of 12 amino acids. With 0 bases removed from V and 6 bases from J, the gap between germline ends came to 2 bases. CDR3 sequence (DNA): TGCGCCAGCAGTCAATCGCATGAAAAACTGTTTTTT. It codes for CASSQSHEKLFF.

This clonotype was recorded many times. The chain couples TRBV5-1 to TRBJ2-7, with no clear D. The V gene lost 1 base and the J gene lost 6 bases, with 17 bases spanning the gap. There are 15 residues in the CDR3. The germline V gene has CDR1 SGHRS and CDR2 YFSETQ. CDR3 sequence: CASSLTPRERAEQYF. In DNA form, the CDR3 reads TGCGCCAGCAGCTTGACCCCCCGCGAACGTGCCGAGCAGTACTTC.

The chain joins TRBV29-1 to TRBJ1-1; TRBD1 agrees at 7 bases. CDR3 length: 12 amino acids. Germline trimming cut 6 bases from V and 3 bases from J; bases unmatched to any gene: 4. CDR1 SQVTM and CDR2 ANQGSEA come from the germline V gene. The CDR3 DNA sequence: TGCAGCGTCGGACAGGCGCACACTGAAGCTTTCTTT. Amino acid sequence: CSVGQAHTEAFF.

Many counts were recorded for this clonotype. The chain carries TRBV7-2 and TRBJ1-6; D may be TRBD1 (5 bases). Trimming shortened V by 1 base and J by 9 bases, and 22 bases separated the two germline ends. The CDR3 runs 18 residues. CDR1 is SGHTA, CDR2 FQGNSA, per germline. For the CDR3, the DNA is TGTGCCAGCAGCTTAGTAACGGCGGTCGGGCGGGGCCGTTCACCCCTCCACTTT. Protein product: CASSLVTAVGRGRSPLHF.

The table lists this clonotype with a few counts. V is TRBV5-1 and J is TRBJ2-4; D unresolved. In germline, CDR1 is SGHRS, CDR2 YFSETQ. V was shortened by 3 bases and J by 8 bases, with 12 bases between the two germline ends. This CDR3 has 13 amino acids. The CDR3 nucleotides read TGCGCCAGCAGCTCCCTAGGTTTGGACATTCAGTACTTC. Its protein product is CASSSLGLDIQYF.

The chain employs TRBV6-2 or TRBV6-3 and TRBJ2-2; TRBD1 agrees at 7 bases. With 6 bases clipped from V and 6 bases from J, the junction kept 4 bases outside the gene matches. CDR3 size: 13 residues. The germline gives CDR1 MNHEY, CDR2 SVGEGT. The CDR3 spells CASRDRTPGELFF. In DNA form, the CDR3 reads TGTGCCAGCAGGGACAGGACACCCGGGGAGCTGTTTTTT.

This clonotype showed up many times. This chain links TRBV5-1 with TRBJ2-2; D not certain. The CDR3 sequence is 14 residues long. V lost 4 bases to trimming and J lost 0 bases, with 7 bases between them. Germline V gives CDR1 SGHRS, CDR2 YFSETQ. CDR3 protein: CASSPVANTGELFF. The CDR3 DNA follows: TGCGCCAGCAGCCCCGTAGCGAACACCGGGGAGCTGTTTTTT.

In this sample, this clonotype turned up a few times. This sequence joins TRBV23-1 and TRBJ2-5; D ambiguous. TRBV23-1 is an ORF for which the function is uncertain. Trimming cost V 3 bases and J 5 bases, with 13 bases left between them. The CDR3 spans 14 residues. CDR3 bases: TGCGCCAGCAGTCATGGGGTAGCCAGGGAGACCCAGTACTTC. It encodes CASSHGVARETQYF.

The CDR3 sequence is CASSISGTSGHEQFF. CDR3 sequence (DNA): TGTGCCAGTAGTATCTCTGGGACTAGCGGGCATGAGCAGTTCTTC. The chain recombines TRBV19 with TRBJ2-1; 12 bases fit TRBD2. In germline, CDR1 is LNHDA, CDR2 SQIVND (reference sequence). The CDR3 sequence is 15 residues long. Trimming at V came to 3 bases and at J to 8 bases, leaving 5 bases not matched to a gene.

The V call is TRBV19, the J call TRBJ1-5; no reliable D call. Germline CDR1 is LNHDA and CDR2 is SQIVND (reference sequence). CDR3 length: 18 amino acids. Trimming cost V 1 base and J 7 bases, with 23 bases left between them. The CDR3 region has the DNA TGTGCCAGTAGTATAGGGATAGCCCGGGCCGGTCCTCGCCAGCCCCAGCATTTT. Amino acid sequence: CASSIGIARAGPRQPQHF.

This clonotype was detected only a few times. The chain is built from TRBV5-1 and TRBJ2-5; no firm D call. With 5 bases removed from V and 5 bases from J, the gap between germline ends came to 13 bases. CDR1 is SGHRS and CDR2 is YFSETQ in the germline V gene. This CDR3 is built from 13 residues. This chain's CDR3 is CASSNEPSETQYF. The DNA for the CDR3 is TGCGCCAGCAGTAATGAGCCCTCGGAGACCCAGTACTTC.